The 5 T cell receptor beta chains presented below share a single source sample, sequenced in a study of blood T cell repertoires in COVID-19. Assay: immunoSEQ multiplex PCR; the TCRdb copy retains only in-frame clones and omits some. Among roughly 100,000 clones listed, 85% were seen once. Sequenced input: peripheral blood. The source of these receptors is a man in his fifties with acute or convalescent COVID-19.

V usage is TRBV18 and J usage is TRBJ1-1; 8 positions agree with TRBD1. Germline CDR1 reads KGHSH; CDR2 reads LQKENI. V was clipped by 4 bases and J by 3 bases; unmatched bases: 1. This CDR3 spans 13 amino acids. The CDR3 DNA sequence: TGTGCCAGCTCACAGGACAGGGACACTGAAGCTTTCTTT. Encoded protein: CASSQDRDTEAFF.

V is TRBV27 and J is TRBJ2-1, with 8 nucleotides matching TRBD2. Trimming cost V 2 bases and J 2 bases; bases outside gene matches: 2. Germline V gene sequence: CDR1 MNHEY, CDR2 SMNVEV (reference sequence). This CDR3 is 15 amino acids long. The CDR3 bases are TGTGCCAGCAGTTTAATCGGGGGGGCCTACAATGAGCAGTTCTTC. Residues: CASSLIGGAYNEQFF.

This chain uses TRBV5-6 with TRBJ2-3; tentative D call: TRBD2 (5 bases). The CDR3 extends over 13 amino acids. Trimming removed 3 bases at V and 4 bases at J, with 9 bases between. Germline CDR1 is SGHDT and CDR2 is YYEEEE. The CDR3 is CASSWMGADTQYF. The CDR3 coding sequence is TGTGCCAGCAGCTGGATGGGAGCAGATACGCAGTATTTT.

This sequence joins TRBV6-5 and TRBJ2-7, with TRBD2 identical over 7 bases. CDR3 length: 15 amino acids. Germline trimming cut 1 base from V and 5 bases from J; bases unmatched to any gene: 8. The V gene's germline CDR1 is MNHEY and CDR2 SVGAGI. CDR3 region: CASSYFTGGKHEQYF. The CDR3 DNA is TGTGCCAGCAGTTACTTCACGGGGGGAAAACACGAGCAGTACTTC.

The chain joins TRBV5-1 to TRBJ1-1; D possibly corresponds to TRBD1 (5 bases). V dropped 1 base and J dropped 8 bases, with 18 bases sitting between them. CDR1 is SGHRS and CDR2 is YFSETQ in the germline V gene. This CDR3 region has 15 residues. The CDR3 region is CASSLSAIGRTEAFF. In DNA, the CDR3 is TGCGCCAGCAGCTTGTCCGCCATCGGACGGACAGAAGCTTTCTTT. The full variable domain, rest sourced from reference TRBV5-1 and TRBJ1-1, is KAGVTQTPRYLIKTRGQQVTLSCSPISGHRSVSWYQQTPGQGLQFLFEYFSETQRNKGNFPGRFSGRQFSNSRSEMNVSTLELGDSALYLCASSLSAIGRTEAFFGQGTRLTVV.